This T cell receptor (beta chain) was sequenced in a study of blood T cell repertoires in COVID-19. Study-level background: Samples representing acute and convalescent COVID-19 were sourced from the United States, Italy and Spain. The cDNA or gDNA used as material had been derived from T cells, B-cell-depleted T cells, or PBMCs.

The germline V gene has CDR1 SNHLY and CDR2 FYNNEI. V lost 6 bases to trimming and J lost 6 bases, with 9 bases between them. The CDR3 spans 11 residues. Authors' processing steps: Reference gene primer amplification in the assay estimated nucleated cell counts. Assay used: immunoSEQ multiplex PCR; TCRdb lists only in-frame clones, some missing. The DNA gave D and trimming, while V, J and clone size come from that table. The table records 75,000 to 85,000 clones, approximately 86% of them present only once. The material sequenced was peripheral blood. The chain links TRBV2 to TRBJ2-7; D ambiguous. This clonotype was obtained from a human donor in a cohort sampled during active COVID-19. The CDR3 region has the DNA TGTGCCAGCAGCCGACTCAGCGAGCAGTACTTC. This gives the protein CASSRLSEQYF.